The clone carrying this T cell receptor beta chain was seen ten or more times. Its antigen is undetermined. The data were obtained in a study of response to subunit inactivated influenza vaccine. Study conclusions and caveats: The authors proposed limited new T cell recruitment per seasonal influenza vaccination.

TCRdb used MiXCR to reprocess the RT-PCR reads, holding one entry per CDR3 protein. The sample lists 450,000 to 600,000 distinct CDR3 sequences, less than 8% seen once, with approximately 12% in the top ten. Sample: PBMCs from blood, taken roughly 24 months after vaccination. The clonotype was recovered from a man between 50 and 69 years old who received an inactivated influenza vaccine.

The CDR3 DNA reads TGTGCCAGCAGTTTATCACCCCGGCGCGACACTGAAGCTTTCTTT. Translated: CASSLSPRRDTEAFF. This chain uses TRBV28 with TRBJ1-1; D remains unclear. The germline CDR1 and CDR2 sequences are MDHEN and SYDVKM. The V and J ends lost 1 base and 3 bases respectively, with 12 bases between them. The CDR3 is 15 residues long.